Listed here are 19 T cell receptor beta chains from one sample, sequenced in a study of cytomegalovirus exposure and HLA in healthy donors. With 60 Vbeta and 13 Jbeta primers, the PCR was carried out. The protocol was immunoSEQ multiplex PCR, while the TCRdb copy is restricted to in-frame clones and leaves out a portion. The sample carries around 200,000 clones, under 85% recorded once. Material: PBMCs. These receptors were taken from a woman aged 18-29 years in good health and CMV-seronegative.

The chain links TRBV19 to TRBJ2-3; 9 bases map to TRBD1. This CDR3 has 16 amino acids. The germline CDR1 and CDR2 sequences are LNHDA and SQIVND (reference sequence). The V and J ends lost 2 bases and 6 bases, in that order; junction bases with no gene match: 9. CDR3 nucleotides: TGTGCCAGTAGTATATTCTTCGGGACAGGGTACGATACGCAGTATTTT. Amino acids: CASSIFFGTGYDTQYF.

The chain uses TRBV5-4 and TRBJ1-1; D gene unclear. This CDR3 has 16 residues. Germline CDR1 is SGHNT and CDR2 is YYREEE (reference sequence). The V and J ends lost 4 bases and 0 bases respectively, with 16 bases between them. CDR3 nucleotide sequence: TGTGCCAGCAGCCCGGAGGGCGGGCAGGTGAACACTGAAGCTTTCTTT. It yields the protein CASSPEGGQVNTEAFF.

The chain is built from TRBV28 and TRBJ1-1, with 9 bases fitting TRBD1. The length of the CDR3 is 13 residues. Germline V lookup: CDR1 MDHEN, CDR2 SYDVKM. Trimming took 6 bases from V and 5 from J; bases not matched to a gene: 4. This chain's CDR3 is CASRTQGATEAFF. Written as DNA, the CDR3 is TGTGCCAGCAGGACACAGGGGGCGACTGAAGCTTTCTTT.

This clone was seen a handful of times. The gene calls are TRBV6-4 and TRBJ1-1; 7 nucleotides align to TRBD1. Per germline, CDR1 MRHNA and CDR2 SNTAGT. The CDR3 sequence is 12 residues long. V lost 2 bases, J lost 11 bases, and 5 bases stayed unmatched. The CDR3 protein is CASSDHTGDAFF. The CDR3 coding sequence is TGTGCCAGCAGTGACCACACAGGGGACGCTTTCTTT.

This chain's CDR3 is CASSLGLAGGLEQYF. The CDR3 coding sequence is TGTGCCAGTAGTCTCGGACTAGCGGGGGGGCTCGAGCAGTACTTC. The chain is built from TRBV19 and TRBJ2-7, with 15 positions matching TRBD2. The V segment lost 5 bases and the J segment 6 bases; nucleotides outside the gene matches: 5. This CDR3 has 15 residues. CDR1 is LNHDA, CDR2 SQIVND, per germline (reference sequence).

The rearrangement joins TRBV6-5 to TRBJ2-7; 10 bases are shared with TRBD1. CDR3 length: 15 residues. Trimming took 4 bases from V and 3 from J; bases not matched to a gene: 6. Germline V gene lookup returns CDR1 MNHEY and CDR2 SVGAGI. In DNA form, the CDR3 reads TGTGCCAGCAGTTCGTTCGGGACAGGGGACTACGAGCAGTACTTC. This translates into CASSSFGTGDYEQYF.

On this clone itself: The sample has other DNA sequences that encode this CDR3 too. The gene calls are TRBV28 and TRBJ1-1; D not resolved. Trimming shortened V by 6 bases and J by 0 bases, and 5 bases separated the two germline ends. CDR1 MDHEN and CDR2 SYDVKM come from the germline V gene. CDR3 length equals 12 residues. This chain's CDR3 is CASSLLNTEAFF. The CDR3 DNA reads TGTGCCAGCAGCCTTCTGAACACTGAAGCTTTCTTT.

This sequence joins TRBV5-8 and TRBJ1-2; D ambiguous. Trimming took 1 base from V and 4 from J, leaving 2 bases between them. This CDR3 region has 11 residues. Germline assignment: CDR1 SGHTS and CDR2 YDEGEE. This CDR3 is CASSLLYGYTF. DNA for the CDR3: TGTGCCAGCAGCTTGCTCTATGGCTACACCTTC.

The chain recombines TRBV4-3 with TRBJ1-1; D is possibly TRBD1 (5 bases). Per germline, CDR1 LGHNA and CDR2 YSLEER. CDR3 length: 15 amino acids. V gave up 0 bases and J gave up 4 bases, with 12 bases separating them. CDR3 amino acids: CASSQDTGTITEAFF. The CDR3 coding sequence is TGCGCCAGCAGCCAAGATACAGGAACAATCACTGAAGCTTTCTTT.

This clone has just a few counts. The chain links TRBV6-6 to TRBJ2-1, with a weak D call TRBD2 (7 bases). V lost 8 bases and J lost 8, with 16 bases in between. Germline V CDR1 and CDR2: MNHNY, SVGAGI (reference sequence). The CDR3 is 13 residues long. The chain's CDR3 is CASGIRGGYEQFF. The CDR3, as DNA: TGTGCCAGCGGGATCAGGGGAGGGTATGAGCAGTTCTTC.

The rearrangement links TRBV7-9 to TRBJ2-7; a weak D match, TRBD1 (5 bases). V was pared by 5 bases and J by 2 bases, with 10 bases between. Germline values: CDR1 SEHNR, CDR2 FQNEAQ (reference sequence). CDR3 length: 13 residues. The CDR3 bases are TGTGCCAGCAGCCCCAAGGGGCCCTACGAGCAGTACTTC. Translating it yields CASSPKGPYEQYF.

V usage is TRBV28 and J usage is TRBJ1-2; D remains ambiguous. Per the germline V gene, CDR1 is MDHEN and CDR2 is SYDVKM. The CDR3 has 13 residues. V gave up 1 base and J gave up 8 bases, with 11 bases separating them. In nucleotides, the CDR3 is TGTGCCAGCAGTTTATTGGTGGTAGAGGGCTACACCTTC. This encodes CASSLLVVEGYTF.

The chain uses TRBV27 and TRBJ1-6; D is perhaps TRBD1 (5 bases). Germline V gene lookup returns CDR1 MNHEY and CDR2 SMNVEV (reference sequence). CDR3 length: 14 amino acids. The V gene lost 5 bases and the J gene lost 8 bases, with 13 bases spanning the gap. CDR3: CASSIGTDYSPLHF. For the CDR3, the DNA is TGTGCCAGCAGTATCGGGACTGATTATTCACCCCTCCACTTT.

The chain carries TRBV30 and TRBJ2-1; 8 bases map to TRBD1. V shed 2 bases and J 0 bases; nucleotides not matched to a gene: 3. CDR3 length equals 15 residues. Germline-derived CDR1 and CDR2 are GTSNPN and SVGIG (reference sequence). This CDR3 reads CAWSRGQGSYNEQFF. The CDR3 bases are TGTGCCTGGAGTCGCGGACAGGGCTCCTACAATGAGCAGTTCTTC.

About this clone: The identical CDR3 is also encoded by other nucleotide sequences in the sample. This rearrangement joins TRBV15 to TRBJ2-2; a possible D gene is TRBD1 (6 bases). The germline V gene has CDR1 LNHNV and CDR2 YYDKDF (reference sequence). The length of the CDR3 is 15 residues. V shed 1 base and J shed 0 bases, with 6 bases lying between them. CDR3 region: CATSRAGANTGELFF. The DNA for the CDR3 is TGTGCCACCAGCAGAGCAGGGGCGAACACCGGGGAGCTGTTTTTT.

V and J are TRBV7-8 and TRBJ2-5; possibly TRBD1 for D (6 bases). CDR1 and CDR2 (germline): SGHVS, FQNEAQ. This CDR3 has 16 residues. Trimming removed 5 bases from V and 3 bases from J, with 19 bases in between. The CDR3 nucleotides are TGTGCCAGCAGCGCACTAAAACAGGGCGGAGAAGAGACCCAGTACTTC. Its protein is CASSALKQGGEETQYF.

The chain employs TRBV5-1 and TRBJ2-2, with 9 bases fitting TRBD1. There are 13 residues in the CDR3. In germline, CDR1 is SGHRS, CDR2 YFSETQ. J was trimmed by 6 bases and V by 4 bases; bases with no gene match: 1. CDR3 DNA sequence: TGCGCCAGCAGCAGACAGGGGGCCGGGGAGCTGTTTTTT. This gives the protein CASSRQGAGELFF. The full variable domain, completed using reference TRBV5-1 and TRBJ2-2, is KAGVTQTPRYLIKTRGQQVTLSCSPISGHRSVSWYQQTPGQGLQFLFEYFSETQRNKGNFPGRFSGRQFSNSRSEMNVSTLELGDSALYLCASSRQGAGELFFGEGSRLTVL.

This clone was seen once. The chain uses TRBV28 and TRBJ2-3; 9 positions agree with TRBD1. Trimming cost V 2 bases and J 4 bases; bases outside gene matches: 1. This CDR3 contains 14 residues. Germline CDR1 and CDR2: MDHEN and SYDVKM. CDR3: CASSLTGGADTQYF. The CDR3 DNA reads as TGTGCCAGCAGTTTAACAGGGGGCGCAGATACGCAGTATTTT.

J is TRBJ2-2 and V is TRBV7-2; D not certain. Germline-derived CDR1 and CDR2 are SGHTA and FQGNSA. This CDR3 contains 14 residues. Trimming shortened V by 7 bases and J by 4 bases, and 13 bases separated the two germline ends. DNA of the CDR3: TGTGCCAGCAAACTGCTTATATCCACCGGGGAGCTGTTTTTT. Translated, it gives CASKLLISTGELFF.